This TCR beta chain was sequenced during a study of neurological immune-mediated disorders. Study-level results: There were no CDR3 amino acid sequences shared by expanded clones across subjects, a result suggesting private repertoires in all groups. While HTLV-1-associated myelopathy showed the greatest TCR clonal expansion, multiple sclerosis showed the least, falling below healthy controls.

This CDR3 has 16 amino acids. J lost 1 base, V lost 5 bases, and 9 bases had no gene match. The unsorted libraries had their origin in 2 million PBMCs stored at -80 C. This clonotype was detected many times. Its cognate antigen is unknown. TCRdb re-called the 5' RACE reads with MiXCR, one entry per CDR3 protein. The table has approximately 37,000 distinct CDR3 sequences, 3.5% to 4% seen once; the top ten hold roughly 2.2%. The clonotype comes from a man aged 25-45 years with multiple sclerosis. The source material was PBMCs. V and J are TRBV12-3 or TRBV12-4 and TRBJ2-7, with 9 bases identical to TRBD1. CDR3 loop: CASSPHLDRGSYEQYF. In DNA form, the CDR3 reads TGTGCCAGCAGTCCCCACCTGGACAGGGGATCCTACGAGCAGTACTTC.